This entry describes one T cell receptor beta chain. Its antigen is not known. The entry originates in a study of T cell responses to AZD1222 COVID-19 vaccine. Study observations and caveats: Scientists sampled the repertoires only once the peak T cell response had passed.

Sequenced by immunoSEQ multiplex PCR; TCRdb stores in-frame clones only, minus some. The sample has some 130,000 clones, roughly 90% seen once. The specimen comprised peripheral blood, sampled 28 days after the second AZD1222 dose. The receptor comes from an adult who received the AZD1222 COVID-19 vaccine.

CDR3 coding DNA: TGTGCCAGCAGTTCCTGGACAGGGGGAAGCGAAAAACTGTTTTTT. This codes for CASSSWTGGSEKLFF. V usage is TRBV6-5 and J usage is TRBJ1-4, with TRBD1 matching over 10 bases. The V and J ends lost 4 bases and 8 bases, in that order; junction bases with no gene match: 7. The CDR3 totals 15 residues. Germline V gene lookup returns CDR1 MNHEY and CDR2 SVGAGI.